Below, one T cell receptor beta chain is given with its context. Its antigen remains unidentified. Separate from the 666-subject first cohort was the roughly 130-subject validation cohort, to which the donors belonged. The data originate from a study of cytomegalovirus exposure and HLA in healthy donors. Background on the study: The 100 to 150 validation repertoires and the roughly 690 first-cohort repertoires shared a platform, a later analysis reported. Study results and caveats: Investigators reported more than 150 TCR beta chains as tied to cytomegalovirus.

TCRdb keeps only in-frame clones here, not all; method: immunoSEQ multiplex PCR. Of approximately 59,000 clones detected, 93% appear once; the ten largest clones hold around 1.7%. Trimming left V 6 bases short and J 5 bases short, with 14 bases between. This CDR3 comprises 15 residues. Germline V gives CDR1 MNHEY, CDR2 SVGAGI. The sample was PBMCs. This TCR derives from a woman aged 18-29 years in good health and CMV-seropositive. V is TRBV6-5 and J is TRBJ1-6; maybe TRBD1 (5 bases). CDR3 sequence: CASRLSGTDNSPLHF. DNA of the CDR3: TGTGCCAGCAGACTCTCCGGGACTGATAATTCACCCCTCCACTTT.